A single sample is the source of the 3 T cell receptor beta chains below, sequenced in a study of CD8 T cells in Susac syndrome. RNA totalling roughly 0.45 to 1 ug underwent reverse transcription with random hexamers. MiXCR was run by TCRdb on the immunoSEQ multiplex PCR reads, yielding one entry per CDR3 protein. The sample has 140,000 to 150,000 distinct CDR3 sequences, more than 90% seen once. The sequencing input was CD4+ T cells from PBMCs. The source of these receptors is a human donor with Susac syndrome.

The CDR3 DNA reads as TGCAGCGTTGAAGATCCGGTAGCGGGGACTAGCACAGATACGCAGTATTTT. This encodes CSVEDPVAGTSTDTQYF. This chain connects TRBV29-1 to TRBJ2-3; 8 nucleotides agree with TRBD2. The germline V gene encodes CDR1 SQVTM and CDR2 ANQGSEA. CDR3 length equals 17 residues. Trimming removed 0 bases from V and 0 bases from J; junction bases left unmatched: 8.

This chain joins TRBV3-1 and TRBJ2-1; 7 bases line up with TRBD2. Germline V gene lookup returns CDR1 LGHDT and CDR2 YNNKEL (reference sequence). The CDR3 consists of 15 residues. Trimming removed 3 bases from V and 4 bases from J; junction bases left unmatched: 6. DNA of the CDR3: TGTGCCAGCAGCCACCAGGGACTAACTTACAATGAGCAGTTCTTC. It yields the protein CASSHQGLTYNEQFF.

The chain couples TRBV18 to TRBJ2-2; D ambiguous. Germline assignment: CDR1 KGHSH and CDR2 LQKENI. Trimming stripped 3 bases from V and 7 bases from J, with 12 bases between. The CDR3 has 14 residues. CDR3 nucleotides: TGTGCCAGCTCACCGGTAGATCGGATCGGGGAGCTGTTTTTT. This codes for CASSPVDRIGELFF. The entire variable domain, with the rest obtained from reference TRBV18 and TRBJ2-2, is as follows: NAGVMQNPRHLVRRRGQEARLRCSPMKGHSHVYWYRQLPEEGLKFMVYLQKENIIDESGMPKERFSAEFPKEGPSILRIQQVVRGDSAAYFCASSPVDRIGELFFGEGSRLTVL.